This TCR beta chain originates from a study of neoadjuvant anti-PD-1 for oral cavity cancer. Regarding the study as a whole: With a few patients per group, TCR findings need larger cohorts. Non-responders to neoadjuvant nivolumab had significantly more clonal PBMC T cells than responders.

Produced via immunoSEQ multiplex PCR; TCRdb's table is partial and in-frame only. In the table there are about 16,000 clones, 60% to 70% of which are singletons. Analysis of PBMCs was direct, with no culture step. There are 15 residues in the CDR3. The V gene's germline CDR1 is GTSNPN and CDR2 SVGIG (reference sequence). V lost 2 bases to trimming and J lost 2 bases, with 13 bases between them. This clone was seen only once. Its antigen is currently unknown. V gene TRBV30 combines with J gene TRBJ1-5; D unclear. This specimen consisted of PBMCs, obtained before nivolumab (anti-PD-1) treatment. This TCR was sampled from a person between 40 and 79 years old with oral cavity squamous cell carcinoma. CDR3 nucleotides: TGTGCCTGGAGTCCCTTTTCTGGCGGCAATCAGCCCCAGCATTTT. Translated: CAWSPFSGGNQPQHF.